This T cell receptor (beta chain) was captured in a study of CD4 and CD8 cells across lung adenocarcinoma regions. From the PCR reads, TCRdb called clonotypes with MiXCR, one entry per CDR3 protein. This table holds around 25,000 distinct CDR3 sequences, more than 45% found once. This clonotype counts as medium-sized. This TCR derives from a male donor with lung adenocarcinoma. The CD4 and CD8 labels of this study may be unreliable. Material for sequencing was CD4+ T cells from the center of a lung tumor.

The CDR3: CASSFLAEQYF. The CDR3 nucleotides are TGTGCCAGCAGTTTTCTGGCCGAGCAGTACTTC. V and J are TRBV6-5 and TRBJ2-1, with no clear D. The tail of the sequence fits TRBJ2-7 better, so the J call may be wrong. From germline, CDR1 is MNHEY and CDR2 SVGAGI. The CDR3 loop spans 11 amino acids.